This entry is about one T cell receptor (beta chain). Looked up from germline, CDR1 is SEHNR and CDR2 is FQNEAQ (reference sequence). This CDR3 has 15 residues. With 7 bases clipped from V and 4 bases from J, the junction kept 4 bases outside the gene matches. The data derive from a study of cytomegalovirus exposure and HLA in healthy donors. Sequenced by immunoSEQ multiplex PCR; TCRdb stores in-frame clones only, minus some. The sample records about 150,000 clones, approximately 91% being singletons. J is TRBJ2-1 and V is TRBV7-9; 13 bases are a match to TRBD2. The receptor's source is a man between 18 and 35 years old in good health and CMV-seronegative. Sequencing used PBMCs. In nucleotides, the CDR3 is TGTGCCAGCACCATGACTAGCGGGGGGTACAATGAGCAGTTCTTC. Amino acids: CASTMTSGGYNEQFF.